The 25 T cell receptor beta chains presented below share a single source sample, sequenced in a study of CD8+CD57+ T cells in acquired aplastic anemia. The study profiled TCR beta VDJ and CDR3 using genomic DNA as template. MiXCR, run by TCRdb on the reads, gives a single entry per CDR3 protein. The sample carries approximately 190,000 distinct CDR3 sequences, 55% to 70% recorded once. Sequences were obtained from sorted CD4+, CD8+, or CD8+CD57+ T cells (not recorded which) from PBMCs. The receptors come from a human donor with severe aplastic anemia or a healthy control (not recorded which).

This clonotype has more than one count but fewer than ten. DNA of the CDR3: TGTGCCATCAGTGAGTCGGGGTACACTGAAGCTTTCTTT. It encodes CAISESGYTEAFF. The rearrangement links TRBV10-3 to TRBJ1-1; D not certain. The CDR3 sequence is 13 residues long. Germline-derived CDR1 and CDR2 are ENHRY and SYGVKD. Trimming left V 0 bases short and J 3 bases short, with 5 bases between.

In this sample, this clonotype turned up many times. The J gene is TRBJ2-7, the V gene TRBV2, with D unclear. V was trimmed by 6 bases and J by 3 bases, leaving 12 bases between them. Germline V lookup: CDR1 SNHLY, CDR2 FYNNEI. The CDR3 is made up of 13 amino acids. The CDR3: CASSDTFLYEQYF. CDR3 in DNA: TGTGCCAGCAGCGACACCTTCCTCTACGAGCAGTACTTC.

CDR3 nucleotides: TGTGCCAGCGACCCTATGACCTACGAGCAGTACTTC. Translating it yields CASDPMTYEQYF. The chain couples TRBV2 to TRBJ2-7; no firm D call. The CDR3 is 12 amino acids. Germline-derived CDR1 and CDR2 are SNHLY and FYNNEI. V gave up 8 bases and J gave up 2 bases, with 10 bases separating them.

This clonotype is a singleton in its sample. This chain links TRBV25-1 with TRBJ2-3; no firm D call. Germline V gives CDR1 MGHDK, CDR2 SYGVNS. V lost 5 bases to trimming and J lost 1 base, with 10 bases between them. CDR3 size: 14 residues. The chain's CDR3 is CASSPLPGTDTQYF. CDR3 in DNA: TGTGCCAGCAGTCCCTTACCCGGCACAGATACGCAGTATTTT.

The chain carries TRBV24-1 and TRBJ2-5; 9 bases are a match to TRBD2. Per the germline V gene, CDR1 is KGHDR and CDR2 is SFDVKD. V shed 5 bases and J 6 bases; nucleotides not matched to a gene: 9. The CDR3 has 15 amino acids. CDR3 sequence (DNA): TGTGCCACCAGTGTGGCGGGGGGGCCTGTACAGACCCAGTACTTC. It yields the protein CATSVAGGPVQTQYF.

CDR3 amino acids: CASLAGGPSYEQYF. The CDR3 nucleotides are TGTGCCAGCCTCGCGGGAGGTCCCTCTTACGAGCAGTACTTC. The chain combines TRBV6-5 with TRBJ2-7, with 8 bases lining up with TRBD2. Germline V lookup: CDR1 MNHEY, CDR2 SVGAGI. The V segment lost 8 bases and the J segment 4 bases; nucleotides outside the gene matches: 10. There are 14 residues in the CDR3.

The J gene is TRBJ2-1, the V gene TRBV29-1; D gene ambiguous. Trimming took off 8 bases at V and 9 bases at J, with 14 bases between the two ends. There are 11 residues in the CDR3. Germline CDR1 SQVTM, CDR2 ANQGSEA. CDR3 bases: TGCAGCCACCCCTGGAGAGGTGAGCAGTTCTTC. Translation: CSHPWRGEQFF.

As concerns this clonotype: A read error may produce the germline difference seen at one junction end. The chain combines TRBV7-9 with TRBJ2-2; possibly TRBD2 for D (5 bases). The germline V gene has CDR1 SEHNR and CDR2 FQNEAQ (reference sequence). The CDR3 loop spans 16 amino acids. The CDR3 DNA reads TGTGCCAGCAGCTCCGCGTTGTCGTTCAACACCGGGGAGCTGTTCTTT. This sequence encodes CASSSALSFNTGELFF.

This chain joins TRBV7-9 and TRBJ2-1; perhaps TRBD1 as D (5 bases). CDR3 length equals 15 residues. The V gene lost 0 bases and the J gene lost 5 bases, with 11 bases spanning the gap. Germline V gives CDR1 SEHNR, CDR2 FQNEAQ (reference sequence). In DNA, the CDR3 is TGTGCCAGCAGCTTAGCCAGGGTTGAAAACAATGAGCAGTTCTTC. Encoded protein: CASSLARVENNEQFF.

The chain recombines TRBV7-2 with TRBJ2-3, with D unresolved. This CDR3 is 14 amino acids long. The V gene's germline CDR1 is SGHTA and CDR2 FQGNSA. Trimming stripped 5 bases from V and 1 base from J, with 10 bases between. The CDR3 sequence is CASSAQFGTDTQYF. The CDR3 nucleotides read TGTGCCAGCAGCGCCCAGTTTGGCACAGATACGCAGTATTTT.

As concerns this clonotype: One junction end disagrees with the germline gene, perhaps due to a read error. This sequence joins TRBV10-3 and TRBJ2-7; D not certain. CDR3 length: 13 amino acids. CDR1 and CDR2 (germline): ENHRY, SYGVKD. In nucleotides, the CDR3 is TGTGCCAGCAGTTACACCCCTTTATACGAGCAGTACTTC. Its translation is CASSYTPLYEQYF.

V is TRBV15 and J is TRBJ1-2; D unclear. CDR1 is LNHNV, CDR2 YYDKDF, per germline (reference sequence). This CDR3 is 13 amino acids long. The ends were cut back, 0 bases at V and 7 bases at J, with 9 bases in the middle. Here the CDR3 reads CATSRDERFGYTF. The CDR3 bases are TGTGCCACCAGCAGAGATGAGAGGTTTGGCTACACCTTC.

The table lists this clonotype with a few counts. This chain links TRBV11-2 with TRBJ2-5; a weak D match, TRBD2 (6 bases). Germline CDR1 is SGHAT and CDR2 is FQNNGV. V was cut by 5 bases and J by 2 bases, with 15 bases left in between. This CDR3 has 15 residues. CDR3 coding DNA: TGTGCCAGCAGCGTACAATACGGGGGTCAAGAGACCCAGTACTTC. Amino acid sequence: CASSVQYGGQETQYF.

The chain combines TRBV20-1 with TRBJ2-7, with D possibly matching TRBD1 (5 bases). Germline loops: CDR1 DFQATT, CDR2 SNEGSKA (reference sequence). V was trimmed by 0 bases and J by 5 bases, leaving 14 bases between them. CDR3 length equals 14 residues. CDR3 nucleotide sequence: TGCAGTGCTAGAGATCAAGGCAGGGCGGACGAGCAGTACTTC. This sequence encodes CSARDQGRADEQYF.

This clonotype showed up just once. V gene TRBV20-1 combines with J gene TRBJ1-1; D remains unclear. Germline assignment: CDR1 DFQATT and CDR2 SNEGSKA (reference sequence). Trimming left V 6 bases short and J 0 bases short, with 8 bases between. This CDR3 is 12 amino acids long. CDR3 bases: TGCAGTGCACGAAGGTTGAACACTGAAGCTTTCTTT. This sequence encodes CSARRLNTEAFF.

This clonotype was counted a few times. The V call is TRBV24-1, the J call TRBJ2-2, with unresolved D. The germline CDR1 and CDR2 sequences are KGHDR and SFDVKD. This CDR3 has 16 amino acids. V dropped 9 bases and J dropped 5 bases, with 21 bases sitting between them. CDR3 sequence: CATSKLSPMETGELFF. In DNA form, the CDR3 reads TGTGCCACCTCCAAGCTAAGTCCCATGGAAACCGGGGAGCTGTTTTTT.

The V gene is TRBV20-1, the J gene TRBJ1-1; the D gene is possibly TRBD1 (5 bases). CDR3 size: 13 residues. V gave up 1 base and J gave up 2 bases, with 8 bases separating them. CDR1 and CDR2 (germline): DFQATT, SNEGSKA (reference sequence). CDR3 region: CSARGGDNTEAFF. The CDR3 coding sequence is TGCAGTGCTAGAGGGGGGGACAACACTGAAGCTTTCTTT.

Only a few counts were recorded for this clonotype. This CDR3 fails to terminate in the conserved phenylalanine or tryptophan, so it likely reflects a read error. It is unclear where the CDR3 begins or ends on the DNA, so no DNA is shown, and the CDR3 is as TCRdb lists it. The J gene is TRBJ2-3, the V gene TRBV10-1. In germline, CDR1 is WNHNN, CDR2 SYGVQD (reference sequence). The length of the CDR3 is 8 amino acids, counting both ends. The CDR3 sequence is CASSETTG.

The chain joins TRBV20-1 to TRBJ2-1; D unresolved. CDR3 length: 17 residues. Germline loops: CDR1 DFQATT, CDR2 SNEGSKA (reference sequence). Trimming removed 0 bases from V and 3 bases from J, with 18 bases in between. The CDR3: CSARDRIAATNYNEQFF. The CDR3 DNA reads as TGCAGTGCTAGAGATCGAATCGCGGCGACGAACTACAATGAGCAGTTCTTC.

The chain employs TRBV20-1 and TRBJ2-5; 7 positions agree with TRBD2. CDR3 length: 16 residues. Trimming at V came to 0 bases and at J to 1 base, leaving 8 bases not matched to a gene. Germline V lookup: CDR1 DFQATT, CDR2 SNEGSKA (reference sequence). The CDR3 DNA sequence: TGCAGTGCTAGAGAGGCACAGCGGGGAATCCAAGAGACCCAGTACTTC. As protein: CSAREAQRGIQETQYF.

The V call is TRBV25-1, the J call TRBJ2-7; D is ambiguous. Germline CDR1 reads MGHDK; CDR2 reads SYGVNS. This CDR3 region has 12 residues. V was shortened by 5 bases and J by 2 bases, with 7 bases between the two germline ends. This chain's CDR3 is CASSFQAYEQYF. CDR3 coding DNA: TGTGCCAGCAGTTTCCAGGCCTACGAGCAGTACTTC.

This chain joins TRBV2 and TRBJ2-7, with D maybe TRBD1 (8 bases). This CDR3 contains 14 residues. Between the trimmed V and J ends, which lost 8 bases and 0 bases, there was a span of 14 bases. In germline, CDR1 is SNHLY, CDR2 FYNNEI. The DNA for the CDR3 is TGTGCCAGCTTACAGGGGGGGTTCTCCTACGAGCAGTACTTC. Translation: CASLQGGFSYEQYF.

The chain has TRBV7-2 and TRBJ1-5, with D unresolved. Trimming pared 0 bases from V and 7 bases from J, leaving 10 bases between. CDR1 and CDR2 from the germline V gene are SGHTA and FQGNSA. The CDR3 is 14 amino acids. CDR3 coding DNA: TGTGCCAGCAGCTTAGCGGTGGTGGGACAGCCCCAGCATTTT. Translation gives CASSLAVVGQPQHF.

V is TRBV10-1 and J is TRBJ2-3, with D possibly being TRBD1 (5 bases). CDR1 is WNHNN, CDR2 SYGVQD, per germline (reference sequence). The germline V and J ends were trimmed by 7 bases and 5 bases, with 16 bases remaining between them. The CDR3 loop spans 14 amino acids. Written as DNA, the CDR3 is TGCGCCAGCAATACCAGGGATTCTTTAGATACGCAGTATTTT. This encodes CASNTRDSLDTQYF.

This clonotype was detected once. The chain employs TRBV19 and TRBJ2-1; 7 bases line up with TRBD2. The CDR3 runs 14 residues. The germline CDR1 and CDR2 sequences are LNHDA and SQIVND (reference sequence). V trimming: 1 base; J trimming: 4 bases; junction bases outside the gene matches: 1. The CDR3 region has the DNA TGTGCCAGTAGTATAGGGGGGGGGTACAATGAGCAGTTCTTC. Protein product: CASSIGGGYNEQFF.